Below are 15 T cell receptor beta chains sequenced from a single sample in a study of blood T cell repertoires in COVID-19. The table came from immunoSEQ multiplex PCR; TCRdb's copy has only in-frame clones and leaves some out. The table lists some 200,000 clones, roughly 78% of them singletons. The sample comprised peripheral blood. Source of these receptors: a woman between 35 and 50 years old with acute or convalescent COVID-19.

The rearrangement joins TRBV5-6 to TRBJ2-2; tentatively, D is TRBD2 (5 bases). V lost 0 bases and J 0 bases, leaving 9 bases between the germline ends. CDR3 length equals 16 residues. Germline CDR1 and CDR2: SGHDT and YYEEEE. The CDR3 coding sequence is TGTGCCAGCAGCTTGGGAGCAGCGGCGAACACCGGGGAGCTGTTTTTT. It specifies CASSLGAAANTGELFF.

The chain employs TRBV15 and TRBJ1-5; D remains unclear. This CDR3 has 15 residues. The V and J ends lost 5 bases and 0 bases respectively, with 11 bases between them. The germline V gene has CDR1 LNHNV and CDR2 YYDKDF (reference sequence). The DNA of the CDR3 is TGTGCCACCAGCTCGCCGACAATTAGCAATCAGCCCCAGCATTTT. Protein product: CATSSPTISNQPQHF.

The V and J genes are TRBV15 and TRBJ2-7; perhaps TRBD1 as D (5 bases). The CDR3 runs 15 residues. Germline V gene data show CDR1 as LNHNV and CDR2 as YYDKDF (reference sequence). The V end was cut by 3 bases, the J end by 2 bases, with 14 bases between. The DNA of the CDR3 is TGTGCCACCAGCAGGAAGGACATTTTAGCCTACGAGCAGTACTTC. It yields the protein CATSRKDILAYEQYF.

The chain recombines TRBV7-9 with TRBJ1-5, with D perhaps TRBD1 (5 bases). The CDR3 length is 14 residues. Trimming cost V 5 bases and J 7 bases, with 15 bases left between them. Germline V gives CDR1 SEHNR, CDR2 FQNEAQ (reference sequence). The CDR3 bases are TGTGCCAGCAGCCCCGGGGGTGGGAGGCAGCCCCAGCATTTT. Translated, it gives CASSPGGGRQPQHF.

This sequence joins TRBV6-5 and TRBJ2-1, with 12 bases that match TRBD2. This CDR3 comprises 15 residues. The V segment lost 7 bases and the J segment 9 bases; nucleotides outside the gene matches: 10. Germline assignment: CDR1 MNHEY and CDR2 SVGAGI. CDR3: CASIREASGGAEQFF. The DNA of the CDR3 is TGTGCCAGCATCAGGGAGGCTAGCGGGGGGGCTGAGCAGTTCTTC.

The chain links TRBV4-3 to TRBJ1-2, with 9 nucleotides matching TRBD1. V lost 4 bases and J lost 2; bases outside the gene matches: 5. This CDR3 contains 15 residues. Looked up from germline, CDR1 is LGHNA and CDR2 is YSLEER. CDR3 amino acids: CASSPRTGANYGYTF. CDR3 coding DNA: TGCGCCAGCAGCCCGAGGACAGGGGCCAACTATGGCTACACCTTC.

J is TRBJ1-4 and V is TRBV6-6; D perhaps matches TRBD1 (6 bases). Looked up from germline, CDR1 is MNHNY and CDR2 is SVGAGI (reference sequence). The CDR3 has 14 residues. V lost 4 bases to trimming and J lost 3 bases, with 9 bases between them. Written as DNA, the CDR3 is TGTGCCAGCAGTTCCCGGACAGCTAATGAAAAACTGTTTTTT. It specifies CASSSRTANEKLFF.

The gene calls are TRBV6-6 and TRBJ2-1; 14 positions agree with TRBD2. The ends lost 6 bases at V and 4 bases at J; junction bases unmatched: 5. Germline values: CDR1 MNHNY, CDR2 SVGAGI (reference sequence). CDR3 length: 16 amino acids. DNA of the CDR3: TGTGCCAGCAGGGGGACTAGCGGGAGTCAGTACAATGAGCAGTTCTTC. Translating gives CASRGTSGSQYNEQFF.

The rearrangement links TRBV5-6 to TRBJ1-2; perhaps TRBD1 as D (6 bases). CDR1 and CDR2 (germline): SGHDT, YYEEEE. Trimming cost V 3 bases and J 1 base, with 10 bases left between them. This CDR3 contains 14 residues. The CDR3 DNA reads as TGTGCCAGCAGCTCGTGGACAGTTAACTATGGCTACACCTTC. Residues: CASSSWTVNYGYTF.

The chain links TRBV6-1 to TRBJ1-2; 7 nucleotides line up with TRBD1. CDR1 and CDR2 from the germline V gene are MNHNS and SASEGT. V dropped 1 base and J dropped 4; count of bases not matched to a gene: 6. The CDR3 covers 15 residues. The CDR3: CASSEGVGTAYGYTF. For the CDR3, the DNA is TGTGCCAGCAGTGAAGGAGTAGGGACAGCCTATGGCTACACCTTC.

The chain uses TRBV19 and TRBJ1-4; D ambiguous. This CDR3 spans 14 amino acids. Trimming removed 6 bases at V and 7 bases at J, with 15 bases between. The germline V gene encodes CDR1 LNHDA and CDR2 SQIVND (reference sequence). CDR3 protein: CASSSHWAGEKLFF. The CDR3 nucleotides read TGTGCCAGTAGCTCACACTGGGCGGGTGAAAAACTGTTTTTT. The whole variable domain, filled in from reference TRBV19 and TRBJ1-4, reads DGGITQSPKYLFRKEGQNVTLSCEQNLNHDAMYWYRQDPGQGLRLIYYSQIVNDFQKGDIAEGYSVSREKKESFPLTVTSAQKNPTAFYLCASSSHWAGEKLFFGSGTQLSVL.

The chain joins TRBV24-1 to TRBJ2-7; 11 nucleotides match TRBD2. CDR1 and CDR2 from the germline V gene are KGHDR and SFDVKD. The CDR3 length is 17 residues. Trimming at V came to 7 bases and at J to 2 bases, leaving 12 bases not matched to a gene. The CDR3 sequence is CATSPGPTSGATYEQYF. The CDR3 DNA reads as TGTGCCACCAGCCCCGGGCCGACTAGCGGGGCTACCTACGAGCAGTACTTC.

This chain uses TRBV30 with TRBJ2-6, with TRBD1 matching over 11 bases. This CDR3 contains 16 residues. Germline CDR1 is GTSNPN and CDR2 is SVGIG (reference sequence). Trimming removed 4 bases from V and 2 bases from J; junction bases left unmatched: 4. The CDR3 here is CAWIQDRGPGANVLTF. In DNA form, the CDR3 reads TGTGCCTGGATACAGGACAGGGGGCCTGGGGCCAACGTCCTGACTTTC.

This clone was picked up a small number of times. The V call is TRBV11-3, the J call TRBJ2-2; D is unresolved. The germline CDR1 and CDR2 sequences are SGHNT and YENEEA. Trimming shortened V by 5 bases and J by 4 bases, and 11 bases separated the two germline ends. The CDR3 runs 14 residues. The chain's CDR3 is CASSPYPSTGELFF. CDR3 nucleotide sequence: TGTGCCAGCAGCCCCTATCCTAGCACCGGGGAGCTGTTTTTT.

This rearrangement joins TRBV10-3 to TRBJ2-7; no clear D. CDR1 and CDR2 from the germline V gene are ENHRY and SYGVKD. The CDR3 loop spans 13 amino acids. V lost 3 bases to trimming and J lost 5 bases, with 11 bases between them. The CDR3 loop reads CAISEGQVHEQYF. CDR3 coding DNA: TGTGCCATCAGTGAAGGCCAGGTCCACGAGCAGTACTTC.